The entry below gives a single TCR beta chain sequence along with its context. Its antigen is undetermined. Germline CDR1 and CDR2: SNHLY and FYNNEI. The V end was cut by 4 bases, the J end by 2 bases, with 9 bases between. CDR3 length: 14 residues. This record comes from a study of cytomegalovirus exposure and HLA in healthy donors. Study-wide results and caveats: Apparent HLA restriction characterized most CMV-associated TCR beta chains in a later analysis.

PCR primers comprised 60 Vbeta and 13 Jbeta primers. The data were produced by immunoSEQ multiplex PCR, yet TCRdb's version contains in-frame clones alone and is incomplete. Recorded for this sample: 25,000 to 30,000 clones. The sequence came from a man aged 30 to 39 in good health and CMV-seronegative. V gene TRBV2 combines with J gene TRBJ1-3, with D hard to call. Sequencing was done on a sample of PBMCs. CDR3 in amino acids: CASSVNLPGNTIYF. CDR3 nucleotide sequence: TGTGCCAGCAGTGTGAACTTACCTGGAAACACCATATATTTT.